This TCR beta chain was sequenced in a study of CD8+CD57+ T cells in acquired aplastic anemia. Study-level information: Each DNA sample taken from sorted CD4+ and CD8+ cells came to about 3 ug on average. Findings and caveats of the study: Significance was not reached for CD8+ Simpson's diversity between patients and controls.

On this clonotype itself: The antigen is not known.

By flow cytometry, patients selected for sequencing had shown an expansion of CD8+CD57+ cells. The patients, all of them, had severe acquired aplastic anemia. TCR beta VDJ and CDR3 profiles were obtained from a genomic DNA template. TCRdb processed the reads anew with MiXCR; each CDR3 protein has one entry. This sample has over 250,000 distinct CDR3 sequences, with about 50% found just once. V was pared by 3 bases and J by 6 bases, with 8 bases of the junction left unmatched. Germline values: CDR1 LNHDA, CDR2 SQIVND (reference sequence). CDR3 size: 15 residues. Input material: sorted CD4+, CD8+, or CD8+CD57+ T cells (not recorded which) from PBMCs. The sequence was obtained from a human donor with aplastic anemia. The V and J genes are TRBV19 and TRBJ2-1; 7 bases are a match to TRBD2. The CDR3 loop reads CASSMSGTPFNEQFF. For the CDR3, the DNA is TGTGCCAGTAGTATGAGCGGGACCCCCTTCAATGAGCAGTTCTTC.